The 8 T cell receptor beta chains given below trace back to one sample, sequenced in a study of T cells in Graves' hyperthyroidism and ophthalmopathy. Amplified TCR beta CDR3 regions derived from RNA transcripts. Carried out on the TCR CDR3, a first-round RT-PCR used the HTBI primer set. TCRdb ran MiXCR on the multiplex PCR reads and lists one entry per CDR3 protein. The table has about 720,000 distinct CDR3 sequences, approximately 19% seen once. Source material: blood. These receptors were obtained from a woman aged 45-65 years with Graves' hyperthyroidism that later progressed to Graves' ophthalmopathy.

This chain connects TRBV7-2 to TRBJ1-3; the D is unclear. The V gene lost 0 bases and the J gene lost 4 bases, with 7 bases spanning the gap. CDR3 length: 14 amino acids. In germline, CDR1 is SGHTA, CDR2 FQGNSA. CDR3 sequence (DNA): TGTGCCAGCAGCTTAGCGGCAGGCGGAAACACCATATATTTT. Protein product: CASSLAAGGNTIYF.

This clonotype was counted a few times. The V gene is TRBV4-2, the J gene TRBJ1-5; D remains ambiguous. Per germline, CDR1 LGHNA and CDR2 YNFKEQ. V lost 0 bases to trimming and J lost 7 bases, with 13 bases between them. The length of the CDR3 is 15 residues. DNA of the CDR3: TGTGCCAGCAGCCAAGATCAGAGGTTCGACCAGCCCCAGCATTTT. Translation: CASSQDQRFDQPQHF.

This clonotype was observed at least ten times. The V call is TRBV2, the J call TRBJ1-2, with D perhaps TRBD1 (6 bases). The CDR3 totals 13 residues. The V end lost 4 bases, the J end lost 6 bases, and 12 bases lay between the germline ends. Germline CDR1 and CDR2: SNHLY and FYNNEI. For the CDR3, the DNA is TGTGCCAGCAGTGGGGACACGGGCCATGGCTACACCTTC. Its protein product is CASSGDTGHGYTF.

This clonotype was seen ten or more times. V and J are TRBV13 and TRBJ1-1; D gene uncertain. Germline values: CDR1 PRHDT, CDR2 FYEKMQ (reference sequence). This CDR3 region has 14 residues. Trimming left V 2 bases short and J 2 bases short, with 9 bases between. The CDR3 DNA sequence: TGTGCCAGCAGCTTAAAGACCTCAAACACTGAAGCTTTCTTT. Translated, it gives CASSLKTSNTEAFF.

This chain joins TRBV12-3 or TRBV12-4 and TRBJ1-1; no definite D call. V dropped 1 base and J dropped 3 bases, with 12 bases sitting between them. This CDR3 is 15 amino acids long. This CDR3 is CASSLGGGVDTEAFF. CDR3 sequence (DNA): TGTGCCAGCAGTTTAGGGGGAGGAGTGGACACTGAAGCTTTCTTT.

At least ten counts were recorded for this clonotype. V gene TRBV12-3 or TRBV12-4 combines with J gene TRBJ1-6; D unresolved. The V end was cut by 5 bases, the J end by 8 bases, with 16 bases between. The CDR3 is 15 residues long. Here the CDR3 DNA reads TGTGCCAGCAGTCCCTCCCCCCGCGGTGATTCACCCCTCCACTTT. Encoded protein: CASSPSPRGDSPLHF.

In this sample, this clonotype turned up a few times. The chain recombines TRBV5-6 with TRBJ1-1, with a possible D match to TRBD1 (5 bases). CDR1 and CDR2 from the germline V gene are SGHDT and YYEEEE. This CDR3 has 16 residues. Trimming stripped 2 bases from V and 0 bases from J, with 14 bases between. The CDR3 DNA reads as TGTGCCAGCAGCTTTTTTCAAGGACATCTGAACACTGAAGCTTTCTTT. Translation gives CASSFFQGHLNTEAFF.

V and J are TRBV6-1 and TRBJ1-1; possibly TRBD1 for D (5 bases). Germline CDR1 is MNHNS and CDR2 is SASEGT. The V gene lost 8 bases and the J gene lost 1 base, with 17 bases spanning the gap. The CDR3 loop spans 15 amino acids. Here the CDR3 reads CASRLVGEPNTEAFF. DNA for the CDR3: TGTGCCAGCCGTCTCGTGGGGGAACCGAACACTGAAGCTTTCTTT.